This T cell receptor (beta chain) was sequenced for a study of identical twins. Overall study results and limits: In cord blood, abundant beta clonotypes had fewer insertions; memory showed no trend.

Between the trimmed V and J ends, which lost 0 bases and 5 bases, there was a span of 13 bases. CDR3 size: 16 residues. Using its own MiXCR run on the 5' RACE reads, TCRdb lists one record per CDR3 protein. This table has hundreds of thousands of distinct CDR3 sequences, 20% to 25% appearing once. This clonotype has more than one count but fewer than ten. Its antigen is undetermined. This sample also appeared in a second study, on T cells expressing NK-cell markers.

Sequencing was performed on PBMCs. The sequence was obtained from a woman under 30 in good health. The chain links TRBV12-3 or TRBV12-4 to TRBJ2-2; a possible D gene is TRBD1 (7 bases). The CDR3 DNA is TGTGCCAGCAGTTTAGCGGGCAGGGGGAGGACCGGGGAGCTGTTTTTT. Translated: CASSLAGRGRTGELFF.